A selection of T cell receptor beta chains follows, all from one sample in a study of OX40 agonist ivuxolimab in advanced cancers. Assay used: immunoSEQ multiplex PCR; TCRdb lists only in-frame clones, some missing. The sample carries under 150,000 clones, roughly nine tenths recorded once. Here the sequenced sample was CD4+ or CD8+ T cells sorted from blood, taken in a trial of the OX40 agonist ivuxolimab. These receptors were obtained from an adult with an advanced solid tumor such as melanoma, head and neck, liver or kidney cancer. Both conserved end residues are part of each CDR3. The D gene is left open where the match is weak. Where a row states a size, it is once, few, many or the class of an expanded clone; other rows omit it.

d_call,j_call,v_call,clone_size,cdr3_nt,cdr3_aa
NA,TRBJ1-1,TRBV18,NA,TGTGCCAGCTGCGCCCAGGCGACGAACACTGAAGCTTTCTTT,CASCAQATNTEAFF
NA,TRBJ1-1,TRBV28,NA,TGTGCCAGCAGCAAGGGACTATTGAACACTGAAGCTTTCTTT,CASSKGLLNTEAFF
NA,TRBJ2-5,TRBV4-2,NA,TGTGCCAGCAGCCAAACGGAGAGCTGGGAGACCCAGTACTTC,CASSQTESWETQYF
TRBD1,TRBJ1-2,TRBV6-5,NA,TGTGCCAGCAGGCGAACAGGGGATCCTGGCTACACCTTC,CASRRTGDPGYTF
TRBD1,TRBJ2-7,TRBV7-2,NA,TGTGCCAGCAGCGCTGACAGGGGGCTCTCCTACGAGCAGTACTTC,CASSADRGLSYEQYF
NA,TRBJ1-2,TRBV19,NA,TGTGCCAGTAGTATAGACAGTTTCGACGGCTACACCTTC,CASSIDSFDGYTF
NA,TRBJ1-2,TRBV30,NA,TGTGCCTGGAGTGTAAACAGTTATGGCTACACCTTC,CAWSVNSYGYTF
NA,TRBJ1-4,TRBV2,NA,TGTGCCAGCAAGAAAGTGGGAACGGACAATGAAAAACTGTTTTTT,CASKKVGTDNEKLFF
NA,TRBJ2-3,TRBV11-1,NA,TGTGCCAGCAGCCCCGGGACTAGCACAGATACGCAGTATTTT,CASSPGTSTDTQYF
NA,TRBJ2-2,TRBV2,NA,TGTGCCAGATCTAGGTGGAGGGACAACACCGGGGAGCTGTTTTTT,CARSRWRDNTGELFF
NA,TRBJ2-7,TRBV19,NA,TGTGCCAGTAGTGCCCGGGACGGTACCTACGAGCAGTACTTC,CASSARDGTYEQYF
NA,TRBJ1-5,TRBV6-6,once,TGTGCCAGCAGTGCGGGGGATAGCAATCAGCCCCAGCATTTT,CASSAGDSNQPQHF
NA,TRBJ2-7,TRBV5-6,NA,TGTGCCAGCAGCTTGGGGGACCTCTCCTACGAGCAGTACTTC,CASSLGDLSYEQYF
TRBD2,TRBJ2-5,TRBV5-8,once,TGTGCCAGCAGCTTGAGAGGAAGACTAGCGGTAGAAGAGACCCAGTACTTC,CASSLRGRLAVEETQYF
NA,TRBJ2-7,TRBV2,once,TGTGCCAGCATGAGCAGGACTGAGCAGTACTTC,CASMSRTEQYF
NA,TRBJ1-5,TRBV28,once,TGTGCCAGCAGTTTAGGGGGCAAAAGCAATCAGCCCCAGCATTTT,CASSLGGKSNQPQHF
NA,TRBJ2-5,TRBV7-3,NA,TGTGCCAGCAGCTTATACGAGGCGGAGACCCAGTACTTC,CASSLYEAETQYF
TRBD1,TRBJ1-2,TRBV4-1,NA,TGCGCCAGCAGCCATACCGGGACAGGGTATTTTGGCTACACCTTC,CASSHTGTGYFGYTF
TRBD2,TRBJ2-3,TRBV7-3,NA,TGTGCCAGCAGCTTAACAGGTCTAGCGGGAGTGAAAGATACGCAGTATTTT,CASSLTGLAGVKDTQYF
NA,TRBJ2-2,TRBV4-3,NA,TGCGCCAGCAGCCAAGAGAACAGAAACACCGGGGAGCTGTTTTTT,CASSQENRNTGELFF
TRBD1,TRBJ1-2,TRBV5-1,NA,TGCGCCAGCAGCTTGGGCAGGGGGCAGGCAATTAACTATGGCTACACCTTC,CASSLGRGQAINYGYTF
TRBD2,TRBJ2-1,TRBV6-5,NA,TGTGCCAGCAGTGCACTAGCGGGGTACAATGAGCAGTTCTTC,CASSALAGYNEQFF
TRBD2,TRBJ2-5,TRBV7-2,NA,TGTGCCAGCAGCTCCTTGACTAGCGCAGAGACCCAGTACTTC,CASSSLTSAETQYF
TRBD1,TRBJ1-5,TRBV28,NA,TGTGCCAGCAGACCCACAGGGGGTGGCAATCAGCCCCAGCATTTT,CASRPTGGGNQPQHF
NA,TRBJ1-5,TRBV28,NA,TGTGCCAGCAGTTTCGGGGTCGATCAGCCCCAGCATTTT,CASSFGVDQPQHF
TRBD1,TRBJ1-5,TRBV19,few,TGTGCCAGTTCGACAGGGGAGAGCAATCAGCCCCAGCATTTT,CASSTGESNQPQHF
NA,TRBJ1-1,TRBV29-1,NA,TGCAGCGGGGAAGAGCGGGGTTTGGGCACTGAAGCTTTCTTT,CSGEERGLGTEAFF
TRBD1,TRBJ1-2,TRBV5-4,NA,TGTGCCAGCAGCTGGGACAGGGGGCATGGCTACACCTTC,CASSWDRGHGYTF
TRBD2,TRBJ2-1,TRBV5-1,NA,TGCGCCAGCAGCTTGGCGGCTAGCGGTCCAGGAGAGCAGTTCTTC,CASSLAASGPGEQFF
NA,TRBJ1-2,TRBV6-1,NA,TGTGCCAGCAGTGAAGGGTCAAATCAGAACTATGGCTACACCTTC,CASSEGSNQNYGYTF
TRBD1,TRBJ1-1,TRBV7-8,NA,TGTGCCAGCAGCTTTCCGGGACAGCTGAACACTGAAGCTTTCTTT,CASSFPGQLNTEAFF
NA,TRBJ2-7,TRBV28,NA,TGTGCCAGCAGTTTATACCGCAGGAGCTACGAGCAGTACTTC,CASSLYRRSYEQYF
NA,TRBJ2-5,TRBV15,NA,TGTGCCACCAGCAGAGATTTATGGGGTCAAGAGACCCAGTACTTC,CATSRDLWGQETQYF
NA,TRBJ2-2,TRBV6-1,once,TGTGCCAGCAGTGTCACTGCAGGGGCGGGCACCGGGGAGCTGTTTTTT,CASSVTAGAGTGELFF
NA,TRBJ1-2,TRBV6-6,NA,TGTGCCAGCAGTTCCGCAGGGGACTATGGCTACACCTTC,CASSSAGDYGYTF
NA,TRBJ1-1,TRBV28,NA,TGTGCCAGCAGTGGAAGGGGGACCCGGAAAATGAACACTGAAGCTTTCTTT,CASSGRGTRKMNTEAFF
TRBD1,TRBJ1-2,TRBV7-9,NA,TGTGCCAGCAGCTTTTCAGGGGGCGCGGGTGGCTACACCTTC,CASSFSGGAGGYTF
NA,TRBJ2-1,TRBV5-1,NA,TGCGCCAGCAGCTTGGTCGGGGGCAGGGTCAATGAGCAGTTCTTC,CASSLVGGRVNEQFF
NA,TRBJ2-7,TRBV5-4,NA,TGTGCCAGCAGCTTGGGTATCGCCTACGAGCAGTACTTC,CASSLGIAYEQYF
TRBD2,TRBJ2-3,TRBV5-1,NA,TGCGCCAGCAGTTTAATGCTAGCGGGAGGACTCAGCACAGATACGCAGTATTTT,CASSLMLAGGLSTDTQYF
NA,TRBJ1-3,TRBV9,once,TGTGCCAGCAGCGTGAATGCGGGTCAGACCTCTGGAAACACCATATATTTT,CASSVNAGQTSGNTIYF
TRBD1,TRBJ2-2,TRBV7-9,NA,TGTGCCAGCAGGGTGGGGACAGACACCGGGGAGCTGTTTTTT,CASRVGTDTGELFF
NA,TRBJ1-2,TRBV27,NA,TGTGCCAGCAGTACCCCCGGGACTGGCTACACCTTC,CASSTPGTGYTF
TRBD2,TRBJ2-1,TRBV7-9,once,TGTGCCAGCAGGGTGACAGGGACTAGCGCATACAATGAGCAGTTCTTC,CASRVTGTSAYNEQFF
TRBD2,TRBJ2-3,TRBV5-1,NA,TGCGCCAGCAGCCAGACTAGCGGCACAGATACGCAGTATTTT,CASSQTSGTDTQYF
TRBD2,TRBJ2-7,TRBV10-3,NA,TGTGCCATCAGCGCATACGCCGGGACTAGCGATTCCTACGAGCAGTACTTC,CAISAYAGTSDSYEQYF
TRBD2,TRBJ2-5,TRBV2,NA,TGTGCCAGCAGCCTTTCTAGCGGGAGGGCCAAACAAGAGACCCAGTACTTC,CASSLSSGRAKQETQYF
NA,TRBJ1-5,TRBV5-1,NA,TGCGCCAGCAGCCCGGCGCCGGGGAGCCATCAGCCCCAGCATTTT,CASSPAPGSHQPQHF
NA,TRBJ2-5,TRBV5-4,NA,TGTGCCAGCAACATAAACAAGGGGGCGGGAGTGGGCCAAGAGACCCAGTACTTC,CASNINKGAGVGQETQYF
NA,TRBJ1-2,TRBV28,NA,TGTGCCAGCAGATCTGGGGGCTCTAACTATGGCTACACCTTC,CASRSGGSNYGYTF
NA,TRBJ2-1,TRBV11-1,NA,TGTGCCAGCAGCTTAGTAGGGGCAGATGAGCAGTTCTTC,CASSLVGADEQFF